The 7 T cell receptor beta chains in this list originate from one sample, sequenced in a study of blood T cell repertoires in COVID-19. Clones were sequenced by immunoSEQ multiplex PCR, and TCRdb holds only the in-frame ones, with some missing. Among roughly 53,000 clones, 84% were seen once, and the ten largest hold about 3%. The sequenced sample consisted of peripheral blood. The receptors derive from a man aged 50-59 years with acute or convalescent COVID-19.

CDR3 protein: CASSTSGSTDTQYF. The CDR3 DNA sequence: TGTGCCAGCAGTACTAGCGGGAGCACAGATACGCAGTATTTT. This chain connects TRBV27 to TRBJ2-3; 9 positions match TRBD2. The V segment lost 5 bases and the J segment 0 bases; nucleotides outside the gene matches: 0. Germline loops: CDR1 MNHEY, CDR2 SMNVEV (reference sequence). CDR3 length equals 14 residues.

This rearrangement joins TRBV5-5 to TRBJ2-1, with 10 bases identical to TRBD2. V lost 1 base and J lost 4; bases outside the gene matches: 8. This CDR3 contains 17 residues. CDR1 and CDR2 from the germline V gene are SGHKS and YYEKEE (reference sequence). The CDR3 loop reads CASSLRLAGVLYNEQFF. CDR3 DNA sequence: TGTGCCAGCAGCTTGAGGCTAGCGGGGGTACTATACAATGAGCAGTTCTTC.

V and J are TRBV7-7 and TRBJ2-7, with 7 bases identical to TRBD2. Looked up from germline, CDR1 is SSHAT and CDR2 is FNYEAQ (reference sequence). The CDR3 consists of 15 residues. V shed 1 base and J 2 bases; nucleotides not matched to a gene: 5. This CDR3 is CASSLGPSGTYEQYF. In nucleotides, the CDR3 is TGTGCCAGCAGCTTAGGGCCTAGCGGTACCTACGAGCAGTACTTC.

The chain is built from TRBV29-1 and TRBJ2-3; the match to TRBD2 covers 10 bases. Losses at the gene ends were 3 bases for V and 4 bases for J; bases not matched to a gene: 4. This CDR3 is 14 amino acids long. Germline assignment: CDR1 SQVTM and CDR2 ANQGSEA. CDR3 sequence reads: CSVDSSGSADTQYF. Written as DNA, the CDR3 is TGCAGCGTTGACTCTAGCGGGAGTGCAGATACGCAGTATTTT.

This chain links TRBV29-1 with TRBJ2-2; D is unclear. The CDR3 loop spans 14 amino acids. Germline V gene data show CDR1 as SQVTM and CDR2 as ANQGSEA. Trimming took off 3 bases at V and 0 bases at J, with 8 bases between the two ends. The CDR3 spells CSVEESTNTGELFF. CDR3 nucleotide sequence: TGCAGCGTTGAGGAGAGCACGAACACCGGGGAGCTGTTTTTT.

The V call is TRBV2, the J call TRBJ2-7, with 7 bases aligning to TRBD1. The CDR3 totals 14 residues. CDR1 is SNHLY, CDR2 FYNNEI, per germline. Germline trimming cut 8 bases from V and 4 bases from J; bases unmatched to any gene: 11. CDR3 amino acids: CASAVPGQSYEQYF. The CDR3 DNA reads TGTGCCAGCGCGGTTCCGGGACAGAGTTACGAGCAGTACTTC.

V and J are TRBV19 and TRBJ1-6; no definite D call. Germline loops: CDR1 LNHDA, CDR2 SQIVND (reference sequence). Between the trimmed V and J ends, which lost 5 bases and 5 bases, there was a span of 13 bases. CDR3 size: 15 residues. The CDR3 here is CASSLSGEDNSPLHF. For the CDR3, the DNA is TGTGCCAGTAGTTTGTCTGGAGAGGATAATTCACCCCTCCACTTT.